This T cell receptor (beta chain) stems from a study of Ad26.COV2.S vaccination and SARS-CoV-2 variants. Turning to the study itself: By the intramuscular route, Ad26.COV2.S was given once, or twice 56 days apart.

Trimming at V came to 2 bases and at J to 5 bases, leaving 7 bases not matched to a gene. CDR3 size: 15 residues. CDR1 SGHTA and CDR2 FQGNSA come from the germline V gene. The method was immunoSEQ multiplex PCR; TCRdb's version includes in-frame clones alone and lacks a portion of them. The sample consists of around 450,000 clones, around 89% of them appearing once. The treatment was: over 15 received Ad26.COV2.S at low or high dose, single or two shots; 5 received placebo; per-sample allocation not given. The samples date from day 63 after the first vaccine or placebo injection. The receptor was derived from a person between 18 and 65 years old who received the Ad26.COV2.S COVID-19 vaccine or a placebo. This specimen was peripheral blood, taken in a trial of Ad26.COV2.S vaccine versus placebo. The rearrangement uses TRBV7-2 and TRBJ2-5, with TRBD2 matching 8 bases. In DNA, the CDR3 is TGTGCCAGCAGCTTACTCGGGGGGGCCTGGGAGACCCAGTACTTC. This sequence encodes CASSLLGGAWETQYF.